This T cell receptor beta chain appears in the sequencing data of a study of STAT3 mutations in large granular lymphocyte leukemia. Study-wide findings and caveats: Persisting codominant clonotypes may have hidden a small pathogenic clone. TCR clonotype switching after therapy occurred in about 30% of the 18 patients. Variable sampling intervals and differing treatment regimens complicated linking therapy response to TCR clonal burden changes. At least one immunodominant TCR beta clonotype appeared in every T-cell large granular lymphocyte leukemia patient. Samples missed the first appearance of the clone.

Comments on this clone: Its antigen remains unidentified.

Looked up from germline, CDR1 is SGHNT and CDR2 is YYREEE (reference sequence). V was shortened by 4 bases and J by 3 bases, with 11 bases between the two germline ends. This CDR3 is 13 amino acids long. TCRdb's copy holds only in-frame clones and misses some; the assay was immunoSEQ multiplex PCR. In the table there are over 15,000 clones, around 90% of which are singletons. V usage is TRBV5-4 and J usage is TRBJ2-7; no clear D. The sequenced sample was peripheral blood mononuclear cells. The receptor was derived from a woman between 45 and 60 years old with T-cell large granular lymphocyte leukemia. Some clones in this sample may be carry-over from other donors' samples. The CDR3 loop is CASSHIENYEQYF. The DNA for the CDR3 is TGTGCCAGCAGCCATATAGAGAACTACGAGCAGTACTTC.